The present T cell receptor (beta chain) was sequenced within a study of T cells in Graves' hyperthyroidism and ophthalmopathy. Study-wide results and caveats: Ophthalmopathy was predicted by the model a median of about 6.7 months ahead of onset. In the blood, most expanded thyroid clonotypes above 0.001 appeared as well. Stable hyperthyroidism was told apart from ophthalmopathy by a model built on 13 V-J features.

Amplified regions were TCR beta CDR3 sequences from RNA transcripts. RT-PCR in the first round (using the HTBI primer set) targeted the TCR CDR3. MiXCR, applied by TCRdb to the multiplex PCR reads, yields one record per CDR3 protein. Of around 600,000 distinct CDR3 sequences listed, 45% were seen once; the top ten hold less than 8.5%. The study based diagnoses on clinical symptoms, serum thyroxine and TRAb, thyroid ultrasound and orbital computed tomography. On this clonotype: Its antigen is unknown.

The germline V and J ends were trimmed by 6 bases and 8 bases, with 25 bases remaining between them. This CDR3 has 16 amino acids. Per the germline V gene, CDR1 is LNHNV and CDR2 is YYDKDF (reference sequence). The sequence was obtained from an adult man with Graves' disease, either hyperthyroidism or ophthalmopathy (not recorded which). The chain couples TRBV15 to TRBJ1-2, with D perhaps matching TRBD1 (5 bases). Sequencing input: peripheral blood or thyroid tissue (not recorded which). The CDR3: CATSETGGRAKGGYTF. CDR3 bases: TGTGCCACCAGTGAAACTGGCGGCAGGGCAAAAGGAGGCTACACCTTC.